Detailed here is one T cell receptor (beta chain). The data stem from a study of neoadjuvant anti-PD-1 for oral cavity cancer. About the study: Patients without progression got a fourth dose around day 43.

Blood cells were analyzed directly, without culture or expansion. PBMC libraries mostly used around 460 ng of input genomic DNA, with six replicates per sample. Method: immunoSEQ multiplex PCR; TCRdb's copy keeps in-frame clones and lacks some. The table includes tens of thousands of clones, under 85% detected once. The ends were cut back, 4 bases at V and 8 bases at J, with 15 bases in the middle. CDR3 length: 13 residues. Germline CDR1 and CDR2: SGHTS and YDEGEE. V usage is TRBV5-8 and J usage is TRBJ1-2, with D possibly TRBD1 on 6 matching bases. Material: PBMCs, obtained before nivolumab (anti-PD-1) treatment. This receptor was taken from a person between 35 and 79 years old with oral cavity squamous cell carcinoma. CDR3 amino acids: CASSTWGAFGYTF. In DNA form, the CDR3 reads TGTGCCAGCAGCACGTGGGGGGCGTTCGGCTACACCTTC.